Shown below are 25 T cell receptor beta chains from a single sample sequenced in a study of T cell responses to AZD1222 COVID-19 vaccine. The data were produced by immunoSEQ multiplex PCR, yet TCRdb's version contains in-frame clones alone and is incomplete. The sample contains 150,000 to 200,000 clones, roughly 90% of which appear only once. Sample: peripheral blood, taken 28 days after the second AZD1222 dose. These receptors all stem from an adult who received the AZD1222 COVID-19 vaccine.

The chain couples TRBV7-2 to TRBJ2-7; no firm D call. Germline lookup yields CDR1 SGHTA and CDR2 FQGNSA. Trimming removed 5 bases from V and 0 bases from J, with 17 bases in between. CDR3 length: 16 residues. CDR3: CASSPGGASTSYEQYF. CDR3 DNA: TGTGCCAGCAGCCCCGGCGGCGCCAGTACCTCCTACGAGCAGTACTTC.

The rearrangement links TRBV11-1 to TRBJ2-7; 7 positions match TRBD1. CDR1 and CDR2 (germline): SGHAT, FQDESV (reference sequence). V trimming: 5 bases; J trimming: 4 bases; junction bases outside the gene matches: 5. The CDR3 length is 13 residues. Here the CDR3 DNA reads TGTGCCAGCAGCAAGGCAGGGGGTTACGAGCAGTACTTC. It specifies CASSKAGGYEQYF.

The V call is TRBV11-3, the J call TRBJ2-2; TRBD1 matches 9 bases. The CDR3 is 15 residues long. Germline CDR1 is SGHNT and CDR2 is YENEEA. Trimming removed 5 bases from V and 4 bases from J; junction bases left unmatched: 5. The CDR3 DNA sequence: TGTGCCAGCAGCCCTTACAGGGGGCCCACCGGGGAGCTGTTTTTT. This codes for CASSPYRGPTGELFF.

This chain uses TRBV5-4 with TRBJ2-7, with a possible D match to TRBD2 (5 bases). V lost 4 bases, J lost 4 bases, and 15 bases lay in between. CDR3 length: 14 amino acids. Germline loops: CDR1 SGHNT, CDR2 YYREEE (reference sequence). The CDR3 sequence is CASSPDRGGYEQYF. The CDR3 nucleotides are TGTGCCAGCAGCCCCGACCGCGGCGGGTACGAGCAGTACTTC.

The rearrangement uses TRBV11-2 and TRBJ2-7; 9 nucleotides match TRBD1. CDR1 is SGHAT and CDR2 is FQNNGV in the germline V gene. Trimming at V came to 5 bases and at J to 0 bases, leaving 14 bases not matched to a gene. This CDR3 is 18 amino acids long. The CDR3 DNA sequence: TGTGCCAGCAGCCCCTTAAGTCGCCCGACAGGGGGCTCCTACGAGCAGTACTTC. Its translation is CASSPLSRPTGGSYEQYF.

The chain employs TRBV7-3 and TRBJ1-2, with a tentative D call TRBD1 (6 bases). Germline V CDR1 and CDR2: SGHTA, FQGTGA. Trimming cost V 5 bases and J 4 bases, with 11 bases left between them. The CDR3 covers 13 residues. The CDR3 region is CASSPDRSYGYTF. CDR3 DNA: TGTGCCAGCAGCCCTGACAGGAGCTATGGCTACACCTTC.

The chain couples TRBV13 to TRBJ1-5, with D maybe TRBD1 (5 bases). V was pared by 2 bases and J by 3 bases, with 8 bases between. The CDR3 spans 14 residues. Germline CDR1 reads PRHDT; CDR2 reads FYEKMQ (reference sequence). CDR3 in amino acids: CASSLRGFNQPQHF. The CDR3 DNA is TGTGCCAGCAGCTTAAGGGGTTTCAATCAGCCCCAGCATTTT.

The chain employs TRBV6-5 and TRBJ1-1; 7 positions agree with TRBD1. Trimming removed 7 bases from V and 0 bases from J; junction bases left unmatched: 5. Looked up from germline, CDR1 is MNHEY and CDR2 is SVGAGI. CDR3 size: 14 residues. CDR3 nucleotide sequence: TGTGCCAGCAATACACAGGGGATGAACACTGAAGCTTTCTTT. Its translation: CASNTQGMNTEAFF.

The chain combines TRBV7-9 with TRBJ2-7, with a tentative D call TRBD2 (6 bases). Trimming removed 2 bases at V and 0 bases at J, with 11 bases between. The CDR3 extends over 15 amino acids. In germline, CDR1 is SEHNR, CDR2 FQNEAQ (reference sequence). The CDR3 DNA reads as TGTGCCAGCAGCTTACTAGCGCAGAGCTCCTACGAGCAGTACTTC. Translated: CASSLLAQSSYEQYF.

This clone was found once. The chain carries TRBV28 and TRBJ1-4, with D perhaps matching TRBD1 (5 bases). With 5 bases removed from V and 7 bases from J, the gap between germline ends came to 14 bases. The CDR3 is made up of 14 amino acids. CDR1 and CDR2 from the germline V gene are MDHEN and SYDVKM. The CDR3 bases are TGTGCCAGCAGTCCCGGGACTTTCTCTGAAAAACTGTTTTTT. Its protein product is CASSPGTFSEKLFF. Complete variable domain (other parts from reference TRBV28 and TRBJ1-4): DVKVTQSSRYLVKRTGEKVFLECVQDMDHENMFWYRQDPGLGLRLIYFSYDVKMKEKGDIPEGYSVSREKKERFSLILESASTNQTSMYLCASSPGTFSEKLFFGSGTQLSVL.

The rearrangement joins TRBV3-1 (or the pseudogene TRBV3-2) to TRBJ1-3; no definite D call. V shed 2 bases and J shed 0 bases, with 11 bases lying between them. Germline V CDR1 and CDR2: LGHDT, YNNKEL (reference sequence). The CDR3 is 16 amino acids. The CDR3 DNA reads TGTGCCAGCAGCCAACTGGACCGAGGCTCTGGAAACACCATATATTTT. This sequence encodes CASSQLDRGSGNTIYF.

In DNA, the CDR3 is TGTGCCAGCAGTGAAACGGGAAGGCCCCAGCATTTT. It translates to CASSETGRPQHF. J is TRBJ1-5 and V is TRBV6-1; no definite D call. Between the trimmed V and J ends, which lost 2 bases and 9 bases, there was a span of 8 bases. The germline gives CDR1 MNHNS, CDR2 SASEGT. This CDR3 contains 12 residues.

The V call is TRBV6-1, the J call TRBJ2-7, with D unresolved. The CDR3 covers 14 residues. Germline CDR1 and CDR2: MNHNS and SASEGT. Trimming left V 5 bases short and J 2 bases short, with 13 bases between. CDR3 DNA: TGTGCCAGCAGTTATATACACCAAGCCTACGAGCAGTACTTC. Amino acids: CASSYIHQAYEQYF.

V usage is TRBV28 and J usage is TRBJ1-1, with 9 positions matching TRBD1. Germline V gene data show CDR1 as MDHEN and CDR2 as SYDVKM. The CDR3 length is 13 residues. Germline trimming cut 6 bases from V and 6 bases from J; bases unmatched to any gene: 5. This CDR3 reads CASRRDRAPEAFF. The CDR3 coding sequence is TGTGCCAGCAGGCGGGACAGGGCCCCTGAAGCTTTCTTT.

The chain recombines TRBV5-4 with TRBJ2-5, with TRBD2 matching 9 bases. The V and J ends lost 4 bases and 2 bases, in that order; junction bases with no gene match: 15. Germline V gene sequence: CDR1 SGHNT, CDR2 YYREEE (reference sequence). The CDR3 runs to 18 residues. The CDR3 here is CASSPKGVSGSFQETQYF. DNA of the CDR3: TGTGCCAGCAGCCCGAAAGGGGTTAGCGGGAGTTTTCAAGAGACCCAGTACTTC. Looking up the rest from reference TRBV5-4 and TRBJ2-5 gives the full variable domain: ETGVTQSPTHLIKTRGQQVTLRCSSQSGHNTVSWYQQALGQGPQFIFQYYREEENGRGNFPPRFSGLQFPNYSSELNVNALELDDSALYLCASSPKGVSGSFQETQYFGPGTRLLVL.

CDR3 protein: CASSLQESNQPQHF. For the CDR3, the DNA is TGTGCCAGCAGCCTACAGGAGAGCAATCAGCCCCAGCATTTT. V and J are TRBV7-9 and TRBJ1-5; perhaps TRBD1 as D (5 bases). Germline V gives CDR1 SEHNR, CDR2 FQNEAQ (reference sequence). V lost 5 bases to trimming and J lost 1 base, with 9 bases between them. The CDR3 covers 14 residues.

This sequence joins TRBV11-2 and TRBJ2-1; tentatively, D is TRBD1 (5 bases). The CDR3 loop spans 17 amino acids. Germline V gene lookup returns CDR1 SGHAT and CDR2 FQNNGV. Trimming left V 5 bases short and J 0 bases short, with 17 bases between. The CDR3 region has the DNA TGTGCCAGCAGCCGAAATGGGGCGGCTAGCTCCTACAATGAGCAGTTCTTC. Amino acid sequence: CASSRNGAASSYNEQFF. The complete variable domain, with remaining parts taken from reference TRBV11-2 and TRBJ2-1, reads EAGVAQSPRYKIIEKRQSVAFWCNPISGHATLYWYQQILGQGPKLLIQFQNNGVVDDSQLPKDRFSAERLKGVDSTLKIQPAKLEDSAVYLCASSRNGAASSYNEQFFGPGTRLTVL.

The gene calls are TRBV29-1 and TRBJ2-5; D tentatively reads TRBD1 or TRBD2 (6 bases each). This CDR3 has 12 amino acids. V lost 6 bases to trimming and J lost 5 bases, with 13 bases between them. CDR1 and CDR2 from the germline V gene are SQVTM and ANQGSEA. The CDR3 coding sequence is TGCAGCGTCGAGGGGGGCAGTGAGACCCAGTACTTC. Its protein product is CSVEGGSETQYF.

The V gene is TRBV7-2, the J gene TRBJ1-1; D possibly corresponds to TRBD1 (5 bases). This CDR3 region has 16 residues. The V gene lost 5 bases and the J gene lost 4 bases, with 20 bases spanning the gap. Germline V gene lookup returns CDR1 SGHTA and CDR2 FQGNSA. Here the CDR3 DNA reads TGTGCCAGCAGCAAAAACCCAAGAGTTGGGGGCACTGAAGCTTTCTTT. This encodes CASSKNPRVGGTEAFF.

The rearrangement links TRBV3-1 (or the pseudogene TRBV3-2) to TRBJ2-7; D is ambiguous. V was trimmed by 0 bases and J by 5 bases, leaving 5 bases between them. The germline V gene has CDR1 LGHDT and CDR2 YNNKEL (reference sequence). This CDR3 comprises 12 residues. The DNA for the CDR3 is TGTGCCAGCAGCCAAGATGGCCACGAGCAGTACTTC. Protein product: CASSQDGHEQYF.

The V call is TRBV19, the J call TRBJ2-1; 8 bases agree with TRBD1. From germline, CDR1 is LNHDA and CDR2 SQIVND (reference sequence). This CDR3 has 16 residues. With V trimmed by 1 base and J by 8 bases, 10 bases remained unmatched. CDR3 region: CASSIGGTGTVHEQFF. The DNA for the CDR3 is TGTGCCAGTAGTATAGGAGGGACAGGAACCGTCCATGAGCAGTTCTTC.

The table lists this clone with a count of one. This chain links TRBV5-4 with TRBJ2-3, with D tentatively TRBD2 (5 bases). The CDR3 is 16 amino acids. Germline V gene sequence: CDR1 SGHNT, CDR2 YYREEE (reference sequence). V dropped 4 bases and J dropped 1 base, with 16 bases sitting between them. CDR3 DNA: TGTGCCAGCAGCGAGATTAGCGAGACCGGCACAGATACGCAGTATTTT. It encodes CASSEISETGTDTQYF.

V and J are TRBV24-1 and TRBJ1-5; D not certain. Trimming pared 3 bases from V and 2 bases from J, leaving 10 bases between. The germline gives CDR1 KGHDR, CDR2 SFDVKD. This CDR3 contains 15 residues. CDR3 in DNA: TGTGCCACCAGTGATAGTCCATCGGGCAATCAGCCCCAGCATTTT. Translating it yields CATSDSPSGNQPQHF.

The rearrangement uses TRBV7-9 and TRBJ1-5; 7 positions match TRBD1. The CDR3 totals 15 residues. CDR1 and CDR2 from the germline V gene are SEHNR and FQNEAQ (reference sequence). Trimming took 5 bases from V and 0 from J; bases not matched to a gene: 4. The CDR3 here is CASSQGTASNQPQHF. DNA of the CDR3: TGTGCCAGCAGCCAGGGGACAGCTAGCAATCAGCCCCAGCATTTT.

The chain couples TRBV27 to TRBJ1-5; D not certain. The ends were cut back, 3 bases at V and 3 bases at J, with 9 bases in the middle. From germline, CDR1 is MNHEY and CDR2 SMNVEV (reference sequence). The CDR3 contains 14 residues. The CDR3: CASSLIGANQPQHF. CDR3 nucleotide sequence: TGTGCCAGCAGTTTGATTGGAGCCAATCAGCCCCAGCATTTT.